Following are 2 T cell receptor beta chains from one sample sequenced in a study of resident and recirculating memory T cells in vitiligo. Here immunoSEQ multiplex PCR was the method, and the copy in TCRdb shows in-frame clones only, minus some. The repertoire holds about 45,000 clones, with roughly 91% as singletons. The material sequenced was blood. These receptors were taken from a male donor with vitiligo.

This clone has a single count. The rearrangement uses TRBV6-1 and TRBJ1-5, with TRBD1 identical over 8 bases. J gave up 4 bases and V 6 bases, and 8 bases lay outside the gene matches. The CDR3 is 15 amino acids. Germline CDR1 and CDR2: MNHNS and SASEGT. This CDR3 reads CASSPTGGRNQPQHF. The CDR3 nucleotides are TGTGCCAGCAGCCCTACAGGGGGAAGGAATCAGCCCCAGCATTTT.

The CDR3 sequence: CASSSTRGRGTDTQYF. The CDR3 DNA reads TGTGCCAGCAGCTCGACCAGGGGGCGCGGTACAGATACGCAGTATTTT. The chain has TRBV5-6 and TRBJ2-3; 8 nucleotides line up with TRBD1. Germline loops: CDR1 SGHDT, CDR2 YYEEEE. The CDR3 sequence is 16 residues long. V gave up 3 bases and J gave up 3 bases; unmatched junction bases: 9.